This T cell receptor beta chain is from a study of blood T cell repertoires in COVID-19. Repertoires were generated with immunoSEQ multiplex PCR, while TCRdb's copy carries only in-frame clones and drops some. The sample lists a few hundred thousand clones, about 89% occurring once. Germline V gene lookup returns CDR1 MNHEY and CDR2 SVGAGI. Deletions cut 6 bases from V and 4 bases from J, with 18 bases between. CDR3 length equals 15 residues. V gene TRBV6-5 combines with J gene TRBJ1-1; tentative D call: TRBD1 (6 bases). The sample was PBMCs or T cells enriched from blood (not recorded which). This receptor was obtained from a woman in her thirties who had recovered from COVID-19. The CDR3 nucleotides are TGTGCCAGCAGGCAACAGGGAAGTGGAATCACTGAAGCTTTCTTT. Translated, it gives CASRQQGSGITEAFF.